The 13 T cell receptor beta chains given below trace back to one sample, sequenced in a study of CD8 T cells in ankylosing spondylitis. One entry per CDR3 protein results from TCRdb running MiXCR on the 5' RACE reads. The sample carries about 130,000 distinct CDR3 sequences, 6% to 8.5% recorded once. Material: blood, either unsorted or a sorted T cell fraction (not recorded which). The origin of the receptors is a female donor with ankylosing spondylitis or in good health (not recorded which).

This clonotype showed up just once. The chain uses TRBV20-1 and TRBJ2-3; 8 nucleotides align to TRBD2. V dropped 5 bases and J dropped 7; count of bases not matched to a gene: 11. This CDR3 is built from 14 residues. CDR1 and CDR2 (germline): DFQATT, SNEGSKA (reference sequence). The CDR3 coding sequence is TGCAGTGCTGTCGTAGTCGGGGGGGGTTATACGCAGTATTTT. Its protein product is CSAVVVGGGYTQYF.

The sample holds many counts of this clonotype. The gene calls are TRBV10-3 and TRBJ2-1, with D possibly being TRBD2 (6 bases). The CDR3 spans 15 residues. Germline V gene data show CDR1 as ENHRY and CDR2 as SYGVKD. Trimming left V 2 bases short and J 6 bases short, with 14 bases between. The DNA for the CDR3 is TGTGCCATCAGTGAGGGCGGGGCCCCCCCCAATGAGCAGTTCTTC. Translating it yields CAISEGGAPPNEQFF.

This clonotype showed up many times. The chain couples TRBV6-4 to TRBJ2-1; 12 nucleotides agree with TRBD2. Trimming took 6 bases from V and 7 from J; bases not matched to a gene: 7. Germline V CDR1 and CDR2: MRHNA, SNTAGT. The CDR3 is made up of 15 amino acids. The CDR3 loop is CASSMLAGGRNEQFF. CDR3 DNA sequence: TGTGCCAGCAGCATGCTAGCGGGGGGGCGGAATGAGCAGTTCTTC.

This clonotype was observed many times. The V gene is TRBV6-2 or TRBV6-3, the J gene TRBJ2-1; no definite D call. This CDR3 comprises 11 residues. Trimming took off 6 bases at V and 3 bases at J, with 3 bases between the two ends. Germline V gene data show CDR1 as MNHEY and CDR2 as SVGEGT. This CDR3 is CASRDYNEQFF. CDR3 nucleotides: TGTGCCAGCAGGGACTACAATGAGCAGTTCTTC.

The chain's CDR3 is CASTQDLGSQTLKEELFF. The CDR3 DNA sequence: TGTGCCAGTACCCAAGATCTGGGGTCACAAACACTAAAAGAGGAGCTGTTTTTT. This rearrangement joins TRBV14 to TRBJ2-2; D is ambiguous. V gave up 9 bases and J gave up 10 bases, with 33 bases separating them. Germline V gene data show CDR1 as SGHDN and CDR2 as FVKESK. The CDR3 runs 18 residues.

This clonotype was counted at least ten times. CDR3 in DNA: TGTGCCAGCAGTGATTGGAGGGATGAGCAGTTCTTC. Residues: CASSDWRDEQFF. The genes are TRBV25-1 and TRBJ2-1, with a tentative D call TRBD2 (6 bases). The CDR3 runs 12 residues. CDR1 MGHDK and CDR2 SYGVNS come from the germline V gene. Trimming removed 3 bases at V and 8 bases at J, with 8 bases between. The whole variable domain, remainder taken from reference TRBV25-1 and TRBJ2-1, is EADIYQTPRYLVIGTGKKITLECSQTMGHDKMYWYQQDPGMELHLIHYSYGVNSTEKGDLSSESTVSRIRTEHFPLTLESARPSHTSQYLCASSDWRDEQFFGPGTRLTVL.

There are many counts of this clonotype. The rearrangement links TRBV20-1 to TRBJ1-5; tentative D call: TRBD1 (5 bases). Between the trimmed V and J ends, which lost 7 bases and 5 bases, there was a span of 9 bases. CDR3 size: 11 residues. Germline V lookup: CDR1 DFQATT, CDR2 SNEGSKA (reference sequence). This CDR3 is CSVPGDQPQHF. The CDR3 nucleotides are TGCAGTGTTCCGGGGGATCAGCCCCAGCATTTT.

This clonotype was found many times. The J gene is TRBJ2-3, the V gene TRBV18; 14 nucleotides agree with TRBD2. The trim removed 2 bases at V and 5 bases at J, leaving 9 bases unmatched. Looked up from germline, CDR1 is KGHSH and CDR2 is LQKENI. CDR3 length equals 18 residues. DNA of the CDR3: TGTGCCAGCTCACCAACGACTAGCGGGGGGGCCGCGAAAGATACGCAGTATTTT. Translating gives CASSPTTSGGAAKDTQYF.

There are many counts of this clonotype. The chain links TRBV24-1 to TRBJ2-5; D not certain. V shed 0 bases and J shed 4 bases, with 2 bases lying between them. Germline assignment: CDR1 KGHDR and CDR2 SFDVKD. CDR3 length equals 12 residues. The CDR3 nucleotides are TGTGCCACCAGTGATTTGGGAGAGACCCAGTACTTC. Its translation: CATSDLGETQYF.

This clonotype was detected a few times. V is TRBV7-9 and J is TRBJ2-2; no definite D call. This CDR3 has 13 residues. Germline CDR1 is SEHNR and CDR2 is FQNEAQ (reference sequence). Trimming pared 5 bases from V and 5 bases from J, leaving 9 bases between. The CDR3 DNA reads as TGTGCCAGCAGCCCGGACCTTACCGGGGAGCTGTTTTTT. This gives the protein CASSPDLTGELFF.

This clonotype was counted a few times. One base away lies a much larger clone, so this may be a sequencing read error. This chain links TRBV20-1 with TRBJ2-2; D might be TRBD1 (6 bases). This CDR3 spans 17 amino acids. Germline lookup yields CDR1 DFQATT and CDR2 SNEGSKA (reference sequence). The CDR3: CSARDRMGAPDTGELLF. The CDR3 DNA reads as TGCAGTGCTAGAGATCGGATGGGGGCACCCGACACCGGGGAGCTGCTTTTT.

This clonotype was counted ten times or more. This chain uses TRBV5-1 with TRBJ2-1, with a weak D call TRBD2 (7 bases). With 1 base removed from V and 10 bases from J, the gap between germline ends came to 9 bases. This CDR3 is built from 12 residues. Germline V gene sequence: CDR1 SGHRS, CDR2 YFSETQ. The CDR3, as DNA: TGCGCCAGCAGCTTGTCGGGGGGCGAGCAGTTCTTC. This sequence encodes CASSLSGGEQFF.

This clonotype was seen repeatedly, ten times or more. This sequence joins TRBV6-5 and TRBJ2-1; 8 bases map to TRBD1. Per the germline V gene, CDR1 is MNHEY and CDR2 is SVGAGI. The CDR3 loop spans 16 amino acids. With 0 bases clipped from V and 9 bases from J, the junction kept 10 bases outside the gene matches. The CDR3 here is CASSYSGQGTGSEQFF. The CDR3 DNA follows: TGTGCCAGCAGTTACTCCGGACAGGGAACGGGGAGTGAGCAGTTCTTC.